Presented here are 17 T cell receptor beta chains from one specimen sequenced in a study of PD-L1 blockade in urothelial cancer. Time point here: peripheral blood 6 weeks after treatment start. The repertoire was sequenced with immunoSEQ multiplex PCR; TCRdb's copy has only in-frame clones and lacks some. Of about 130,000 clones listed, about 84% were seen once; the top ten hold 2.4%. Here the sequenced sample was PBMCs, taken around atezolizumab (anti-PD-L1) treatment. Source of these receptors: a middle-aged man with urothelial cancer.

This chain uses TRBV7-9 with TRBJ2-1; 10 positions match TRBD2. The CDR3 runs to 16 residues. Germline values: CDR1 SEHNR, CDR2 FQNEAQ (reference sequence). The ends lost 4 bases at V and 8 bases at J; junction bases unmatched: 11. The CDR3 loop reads CASSSLAGVVRDEQFF. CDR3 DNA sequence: TGTGCCAGCAGCTCTCTAGCGGGAGTTGTAAGGGATGAGCAGTTCTTC.

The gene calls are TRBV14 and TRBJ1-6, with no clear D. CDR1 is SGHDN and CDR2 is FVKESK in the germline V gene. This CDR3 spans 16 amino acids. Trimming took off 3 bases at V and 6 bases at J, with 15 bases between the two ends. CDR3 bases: TGTGCCAGCAGCCATAGACGAGAGGAGGGTAATTCACCCCTCCACTTT. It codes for CASSHRREEGNSPLHF. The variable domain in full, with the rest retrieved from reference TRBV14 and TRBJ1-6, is EAGVTQFPSHSVIEKGQTVTLRCDPISGHDNLYWYRRVMGKEIKFLLHFVKESKQDESGMPNNRFLAERTGGTYSTLKVQPAELEDSGVYFCASSHRREEGNSPLHFGNGTRLTVT.

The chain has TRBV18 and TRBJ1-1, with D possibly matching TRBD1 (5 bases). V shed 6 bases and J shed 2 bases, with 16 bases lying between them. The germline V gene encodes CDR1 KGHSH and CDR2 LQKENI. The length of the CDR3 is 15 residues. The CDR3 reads CASSAGNKVNTEAFF. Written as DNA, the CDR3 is TGTGCCAGCTCGGCAGGGAATAAGGTCAACACTGAAGCTTTCTTT. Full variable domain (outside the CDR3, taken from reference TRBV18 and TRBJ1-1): NAGVMQNPRHLVRRRGQEARLRCSPMKGHSHVYWYRQLPEEGLKFMVYLQKENIIDESGMPKERFSAEFPKEGPSILRIQQVVRGDSAAYFCASSAGNKVNTEAFFGQGTRLTVV.

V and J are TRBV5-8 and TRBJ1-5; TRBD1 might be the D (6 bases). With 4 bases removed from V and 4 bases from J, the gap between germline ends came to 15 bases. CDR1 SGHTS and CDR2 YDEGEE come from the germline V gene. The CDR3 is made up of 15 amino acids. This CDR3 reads CASSPGTLENQPQHF. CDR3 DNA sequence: TGTGCCAGCAGCCCAGGGACATTAGAGAATCAGCCCCAGCATTTT. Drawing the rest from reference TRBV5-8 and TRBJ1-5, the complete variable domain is EAGVTQSPTHLIKTRGQQATLRCSPISGHTSVYWYQQALGLGLQFLLWYDEGEERNRGNFPPRFSGRQFPNYSSELNVNALELEDSALYLCASSPGTLENQPQHFGDGTRLSIL.

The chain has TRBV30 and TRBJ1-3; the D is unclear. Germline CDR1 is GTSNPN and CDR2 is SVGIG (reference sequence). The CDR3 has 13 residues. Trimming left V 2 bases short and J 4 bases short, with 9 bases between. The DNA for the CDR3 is TGTGCCTGGAGTTCGTTCTTGGGAAACACCATATATTTT. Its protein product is CAWSSFLGNTIYF. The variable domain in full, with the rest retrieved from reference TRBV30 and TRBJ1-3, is SQTIHQWPATLVQPVGSPLSLECTVEGTSNPNLYWYRQAAGRGLQLLFYSVGIGQISSEVPQNLSASRPQDRQFILSSKKLLLSDSGFYLCAWSSFLGNTIYFGEGSWLTVV.

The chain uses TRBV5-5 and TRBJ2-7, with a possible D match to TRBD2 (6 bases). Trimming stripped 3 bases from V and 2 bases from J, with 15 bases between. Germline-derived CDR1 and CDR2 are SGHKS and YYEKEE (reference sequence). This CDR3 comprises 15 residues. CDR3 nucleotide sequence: TGTGCCAGCAGCTCGGTAGGGACTCATCCCTACGAGCAGTACTTC. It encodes CASSSVGTHPYEQYF.

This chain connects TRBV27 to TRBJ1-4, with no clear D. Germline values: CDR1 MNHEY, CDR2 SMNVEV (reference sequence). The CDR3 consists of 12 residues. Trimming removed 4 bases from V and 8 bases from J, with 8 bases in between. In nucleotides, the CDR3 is TGTGCCAGCAGTTCACTGGAGGAAAAACTGTTTTTT. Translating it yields CASSSLEEKLFF.

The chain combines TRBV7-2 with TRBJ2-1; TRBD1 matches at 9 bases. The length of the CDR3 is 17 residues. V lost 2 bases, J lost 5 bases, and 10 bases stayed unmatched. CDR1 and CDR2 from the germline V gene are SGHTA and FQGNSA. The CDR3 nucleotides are TGTGCCAGCAGCTTACACCCCGGGACAGGGCTCCACAATGAGCAGTTCTTC. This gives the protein CASSLHPGTGLHNEQFF.

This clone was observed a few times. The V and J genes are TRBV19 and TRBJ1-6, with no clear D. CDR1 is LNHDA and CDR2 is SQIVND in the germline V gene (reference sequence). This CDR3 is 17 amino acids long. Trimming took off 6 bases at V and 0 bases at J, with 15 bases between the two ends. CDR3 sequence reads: CASRTGFPSSYNSPLHF. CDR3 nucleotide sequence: TGTGCCAGTAGGACGGGTTTCCCGAGCTCCTATAATTCACCCCTCCACTTT. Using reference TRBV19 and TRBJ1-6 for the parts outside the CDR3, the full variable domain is DGGITQSPKYLFRKEGQNVTLSCEQNLNHDAMYWYRQDPGQGLRLIYYSQIVNDFQKGDIAEGYSVSREKKESFPLTVTSAQKNPTAFYLCASRTGFPSSYNSPLHFGNGTRLTVT.

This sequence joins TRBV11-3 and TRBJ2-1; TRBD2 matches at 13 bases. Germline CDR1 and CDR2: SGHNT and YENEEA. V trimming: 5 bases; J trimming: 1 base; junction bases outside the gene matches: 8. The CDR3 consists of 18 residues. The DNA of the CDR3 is TGTGCCAGCAGCCAAGGATTACTAGCGGGAGGGTCCTACAATGAGCAGTTCTTC. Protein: CASSQGLLAGGSYNEQFF.

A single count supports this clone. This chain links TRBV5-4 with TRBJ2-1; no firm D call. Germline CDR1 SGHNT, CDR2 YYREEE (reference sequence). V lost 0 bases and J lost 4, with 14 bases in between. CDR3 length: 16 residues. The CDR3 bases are TGTGCCAGCAGCTTGGCAGGTCCCACCAGATACAATGAGCAGTTCTTC. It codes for CASSLAGPTRYNEQFF.

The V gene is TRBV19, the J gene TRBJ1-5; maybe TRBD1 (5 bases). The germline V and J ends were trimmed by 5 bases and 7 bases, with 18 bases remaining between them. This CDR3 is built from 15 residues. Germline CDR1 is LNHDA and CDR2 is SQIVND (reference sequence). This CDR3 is CASSARDPGGQPQHF. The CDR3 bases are TGTGCCAGTAGTGCCCGGGACCCGGGGGGACAGCCCCAGCATTTT. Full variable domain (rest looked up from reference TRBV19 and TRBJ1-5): DGGITQSPKYLFRKEGQNVTLSCEQNLNHDAMYWYRQDPGQGLRLIYYSQIVNDFQKGDIAEGYSVSREKKESFPLTVTSAQKNPTAFYLCASSARDPGGQPQHFGDGTRLSIL.

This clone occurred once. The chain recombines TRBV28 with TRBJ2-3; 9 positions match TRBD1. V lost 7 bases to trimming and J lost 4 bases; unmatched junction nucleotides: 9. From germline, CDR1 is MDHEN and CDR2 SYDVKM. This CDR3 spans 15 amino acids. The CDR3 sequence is CASTSGGQGPDTQYF. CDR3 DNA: TGTGCCAGCACCTCAGGGGGACAGGGCCCAGATACGCAGTATTTT.

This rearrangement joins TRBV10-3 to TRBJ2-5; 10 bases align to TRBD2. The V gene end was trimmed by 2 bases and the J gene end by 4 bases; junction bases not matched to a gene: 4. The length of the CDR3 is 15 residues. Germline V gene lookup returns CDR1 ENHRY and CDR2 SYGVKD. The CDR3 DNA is TGTGCCATCAGTGAGGGATTAGCGGGAGGAGAGACCCAGTACTTC. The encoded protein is CAISEGLAGGETQYF.

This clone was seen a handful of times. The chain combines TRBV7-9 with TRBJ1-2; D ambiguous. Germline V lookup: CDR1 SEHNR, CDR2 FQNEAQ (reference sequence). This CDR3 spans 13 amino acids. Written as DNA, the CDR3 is TGTGCGACTAGCTTACAAGAGGGCTTGGGCTACACCTTC. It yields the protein CATSLQEGLGYTF.

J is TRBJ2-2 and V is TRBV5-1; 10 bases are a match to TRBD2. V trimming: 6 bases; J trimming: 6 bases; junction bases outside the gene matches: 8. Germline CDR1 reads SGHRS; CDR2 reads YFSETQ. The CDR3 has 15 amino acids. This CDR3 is CASTSSGRESGELFF. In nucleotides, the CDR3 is TGCGCCAGCACATCTAGCGGGAGAGAGTCCGGGGAGCTGTTTTTT. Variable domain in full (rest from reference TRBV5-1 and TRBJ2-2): KAGVTQTPRYLIKTRGQQVTLSCSPISGHRSVSWYQQTPGQGLQFLFEYFSETQRNKGNFPGRFSGRQFSNSRSEMNVSTLELGDSALYLCASTSSGRESGELFFGEGSRLTVL.

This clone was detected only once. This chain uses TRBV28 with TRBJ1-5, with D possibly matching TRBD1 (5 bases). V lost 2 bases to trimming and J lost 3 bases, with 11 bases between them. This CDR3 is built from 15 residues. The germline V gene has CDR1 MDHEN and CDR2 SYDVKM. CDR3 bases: TGTGCCAGCAGTTTACGGCAGGGATACAATCAGCCCCAGCATTTT. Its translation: CASSLRQGYNQPQHF.